This T cell receptor (beta chain) derives from a study of shared clonotypes between healthy human individuals. Across the study: Per donor, CD8 memory used one plate, CD8 naive used two, CD4 memory used three and CD4 naive used three. Points from the study as a whole: Incompleteness in sorted-subset sequencing, despite large depth, was shown by rarefaction.

Notes on this clone: Its antigen is unknown.

Germline assignment: CDR1 SNHLY and CDR2 FYNNEI. V lost 4 bases, J lost 3 bases, and 10 bases lay in between. The CDR3 spans 14 residues. In the original analysis: Filtering differed since immunoSEQ provided only junctions, with no quality scores. Data came from immunoSEQ multiplex PCR; TCRdb stores just in-frame clones and leaves some out. That table gives V, J and clone size, and the DNA gave D and trimming. The sample carries approximately 720,000 clones, about 78% recorded once. Only Caucasian adults living in Nashville, Tennessee served as donors. The origin of this receptor is a woman in her twenties or thirties in good health. The sample was memory CD4+ T cells sorted from blood. Subset given: CD45RA-negative fraction. This chain connects TRBV2 to TRBJ1-3; D uncertain. The CDR3 DNA reads as TGTGCCAGCAGTGGCAGTCTTGGTGGAAACACCATATATTTT. Translated: CASSGSLGGNTIYF.